This entry lists 2 T cell receptor beta chains sequenced from one sample in a study of shared clonotypes between healthy human individuals. CD45RO-negative cells were positively selected for CCR7, leaving out terminally differentiated effector memory CD45RA+ cells. TCRdb keeps only in-frame clones here, not all; method: immunoSEQ multiplex PCR. The table records millions of clones, roughly 91% of them present only once. Sequencing used naive CD8+ T cells from PBMCs. The receptor set was obtained from a man aged 18 to 35 in good health. Some clones in this sample may be carry-over from other donors' samples.

The table lists this clone with a count of one. The chain links TRBV7-9 to TRBJ2-1; 7 positions agree with TRBD2. J lost 12 bases, V lost 5 bases, and 4 bases had no gene match. Germline-derived CDR1 and CDR2 are SEHNR and FQNEAQ (reference sequence). This CDR3 is 11 amino acids long. The CDR3: CASSTWEGQFF. CDR3 nucleotides: TGTGCCAGCAGCACTTGGGAGGGGCAGTTCTTC.

The chain joins TRBV28 to TRBJ1-5; D is possibly TRBD1 (5 bases). The V and J ends lost 2 bases and 4 bases respectively, with 12 bases between them. The CDR3 covers 15 residues. CDR1 is MDHEN, CDR2 SYDVKM, per germline. This CDR3 reads CASSLIAGGNQPQHF. The DNA of the CDR3 is TGTGCCAGCAGTTTAATCGCGGGGGGGAATCAGCCCCAGCATTTT.